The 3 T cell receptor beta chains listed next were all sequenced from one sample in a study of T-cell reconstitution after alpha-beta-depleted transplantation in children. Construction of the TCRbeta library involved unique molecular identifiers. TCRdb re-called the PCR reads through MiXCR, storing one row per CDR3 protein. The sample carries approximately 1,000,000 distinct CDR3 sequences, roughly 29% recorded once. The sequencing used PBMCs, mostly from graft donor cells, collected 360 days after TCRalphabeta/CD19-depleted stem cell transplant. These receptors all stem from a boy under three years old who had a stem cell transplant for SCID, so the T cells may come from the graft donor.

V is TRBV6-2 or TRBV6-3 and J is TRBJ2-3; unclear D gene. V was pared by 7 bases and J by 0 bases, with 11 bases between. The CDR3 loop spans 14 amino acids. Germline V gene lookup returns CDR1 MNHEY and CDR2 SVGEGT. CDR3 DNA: TGTGCCAGCACTTCCCAGCTCAGCACAGATACGCAGTATTTT. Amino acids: CASTSQLSTDTQYF.

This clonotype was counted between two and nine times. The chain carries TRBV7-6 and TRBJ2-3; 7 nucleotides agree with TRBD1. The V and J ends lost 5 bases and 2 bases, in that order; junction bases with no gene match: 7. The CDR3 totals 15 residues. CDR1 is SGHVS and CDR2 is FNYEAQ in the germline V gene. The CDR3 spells CASSMSDRSTDTQYF. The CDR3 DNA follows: TGTGCCAGCAGCATGTCGGACAGGTCCACAGATACGCAGTATTTT. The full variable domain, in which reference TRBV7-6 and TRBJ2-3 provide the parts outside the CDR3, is GAGVSQSPRYKVTKRGQDVALRCDPISGHVSLYWYRQALGQGPEFLTYFNYEAQQDKSGLPNDRFSAERPEGSISTLTIQRTEQRDSAMYRCASSMSDRSTDTQYFGPGTRLTVL.

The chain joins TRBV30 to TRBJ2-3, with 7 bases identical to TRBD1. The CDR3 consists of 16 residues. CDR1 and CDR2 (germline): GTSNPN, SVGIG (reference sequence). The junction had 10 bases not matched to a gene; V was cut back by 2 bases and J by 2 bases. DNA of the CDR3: TGTGCCTGGAGTCCGAACAGGGGATACCCCACAGATACGCAGTATTTT. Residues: CAWSPNRGYPTDTQYF.